The 27 T cell receptor beta chains presented below share a single source sample, sequenced in a study of cytomegalovirus exposure and HLA in healthy donors. Primers included in the PCR were 60 Vbeta and 13 Jbeta primers. TCRdb keeps only in-frame clones here, not all; method: immunoSEQ multiplex PCR. In the table there are roughly 100,000 clones, around 80% of which are singletons. Sequencing used PBMCs. These receptors all stem from a woman younger than 30 in good health and CMV-seropositive.

This chain uses TRBV6-6 with TRBJ1-3; no firm D call. The length of the CDR3 is 16 residues. The V and J ends lost 2 bases and 2 bases respectively, with 13 bases between them. Looked up from germline, CDR1 is MNHNY and CDR2 is SVGAGI (reference sequence). Here the CDR3 DNA reads TGTGCCAGCAGTTACGGGCTTGGAGGACCTGGAAACACCATATATTTT. Amino acid sequence: CASSYGLGGPGNTIYF.

The CDR3 DNA sequence: TGTGCCAGCAGATTGACAGGGAAGAATGAGCAGTTCTTC. It translates to CASRLTGKNEQFF. The rearrangement joins TRBV6-5 to TRBJ2-1, with 7 positions matching TRBD1. The CDR3 is 13 residues long. Germline V gives CDR1 MNHEY, CDR2 SVGAGI. Unmatched junction bases numbered 6, after V lost 6 bases and J lost 7 bases.

This clone occurred a few times. The chain couples TRBV6-5 to TRBJ2-5; 9 bases are shared with TRBD2. The CDR3 has 14 residues. Germline-derived CDR1 and CDR2 are MNHEY and SVGAGI. V trimming: 3 bases; J trimming: 5 bases; junction bases outside the gene matches: 4. The DNA of the CDR3 is TGTGCCAGCAGTTATGCGGGGGGGAGGGAGACCCAGTACTTC. Protein: CASSYAGGRETQYF.

The genes are TRBV19 and TRBJ2-5; D is uncertain. The V gene lost 6 bases and the J gene lost 5 bases, with 10 bases spanning the gap. CDR1 and CDR2 from the germline V gene are LNHDA and SQIVND (reference sequence). The CDR3 has 12 residues. The CDR3 region has the DNA TGTGCCAGTAGCCAGGCTGCGGAGACCCAGTACTTC. Encoded protein: CASSQAAETQYF.

The CDR3 bases are TGCGCCAGCAGCTGGGGCCTAGGAGAGGACATTCAGTACTTC. Amino acid sequence: CASSWGLGEDIQYF. The rearrangement uses TRBV5-1 and TRBJ2-4; D is possibly TRBD1 (5 bases). CDR3 length equals 14 residues. Deletions cut 3 bases from V and 8 bases from J, with 15 bases between. Germline lookup yields CDR1 SGHRS and CDR2 YFSETQ.

This clone was seen only a few times. The rearrangement links TRBV7-2 to TRBJ2-6; D gene unclear. The CDR3 contains 15 residues. Trimming removed 3 bases at V and 0 bases at J, with 6 bases between. Germline CDR1 is SGHTA and CDR2 is FQGNSA. The CDR3 spells CASSFEASGANVLTF. For the CDR3, the DNA is TGTGCCAGCAGCTTTGAGGCCTCTGGGGCCAACGTCCTGACTTTC.

The V and J genes are TRBV4-2 and TRBJ2-3, with 7 positions matching TRBD2. This CDR3 has 17 residues. The germline CDR1 and CDR2 sequences are LGHNA and YNFKEQ. V was pared by 1 base and J by 4 bases, with 11 bases of the junction left unmatched. CDR3 loop: CASSQGRPGRPADTQYF. In DNA form, the CDR3 reads TGTGCCAGCAGCCAAGGGCGGCCCGGGAGGCCGGCAGATACGCAGTATTTT.

This clone is termed medium-sized. The gene calls are TRBV27 and TRBJ2-7, with D unclear. Germline V gene data show CDR1 as MNHEY and CDR2 as SMNVEV (reference sequence). V lost 3 bases to trimming and J lost 6 bases, with 15 bases between them. CDR3 length: 14 amino acids. This CDR3 is CASSLGSSPREQYF. DNA for the CDR3: TGTGCCAGCAGTTTGGGCTCTTCCCCTCGCGAGCAGTACTTC.

The CDR3 nucleotides read TGTGCCAGCTCACCCATTGTCAGGGCAACTAATGAAAAACTGTTTTTT. Translating gives CASSPIVRATNEKLFF. V gene TRBV18 combines with J gene TRBJ1-4, with D perhaps matching TRBD1 (5 bases). Trimming cost V 3 bases and J 0 bases, with 11 bases left between them. There are 16 residues in the CDR3. Germline CDR1 reads KGHSH; CDR2 reads LQKENI.

The CDR3 sequence is CASSRTGATEAFF. CDR3 nucleotides: TGTGCCAGCAGCCGTACAGGGGCCACTGAAGCTTTCTTT. This chain links TRBV9 with TRBJ1-1; the match to TRBD1 covers 7 bases. The CDR3 is made up of 13 amino acids. Germline-derived CDR1 and CDR2 are SGDLS and YYNGEE. V was pared by 4 bases and J by 4 bases, with 4 bases of the junction left unmatched.

About this clone: Other DNA sequences from this sample encode an identical CDR3 as well. The chain is built from TRBV5-1 and TRBJ2-1; TRBD2 agrees at 13 bases. Unmatched junction bases numbered 1, after V lost 0 bases and J lost 7 bases. The CDR3 loop spans 15 amino acids. CDR1 and CDR2 (germline): SGHRS, YFSETQ. This chain's CDR3 is CASSLELAGGNEQFF. Here the CDR3 DNA reads TGCGCCAGCAGCTTGGAACTAGCGGGAGGGAATGAGCAGTTCTTC.

The chain is built from TRBV27 and TRBJ1-5, with TRBD1 identical over 8 bases. V gave up 3 bases and J gave up 3 bases; unmatched junction bases: 1. Germline V gene sequence: CDR1 MNHEY, CDR2 SMNVEV (reference sequence). This CDR3 region has 14 residues. CDR3 DNA: TGTGCCAGCAGTTTGACAGGGGTCAATCAGCCCCAGCATTTT. Encoded protein: CASSLTGVNQPQHF.

The V call is TRBV5-1, the J call TRBJ1-1; D is unclear. CDR3 length: 14 residues. The V end lost 0 bases, the J end lost 4 bases, and 10 bases lay between the germline ends. Germline CDR1 reads SGHRS; CDR2 reads YFSETQ. The CDR3, as DNA: TGCGCCAGCAGCTTGGGGGCCCCCCCCACTGAAGCTTTCTTT. This encodes CASSLGAPPTEAFF.

This rearrangement joins TRBV28 to TRBJ1-2, with a weak D call TRBD1 (6 bases). Germline CDR1 and CDR2: MDHEN and SYDVKM. Between the trimmed V and J ends, which lost 6 bases and 7 bases, there was a span of 12 bases. The length of the CDR3 is 12 residues. This chain's CDR3 is CASSPPRGGYTF. DNA of the CDR3: TGTGCCAGCAGCCCCCCCAGGGGTGGCTACACCTTC.

This chain connects TRBV1 to TRBJ2-5; no check of the table's D call, TRBD2, against the DNA was made. TRBV1 is a recognized pseudogene. CDR3 length: 18 residues. The CDR3 loop reads CTSSQARDRTSGEETQYF. The CDR3 nucleotides read TGCACCAGCAGCCAAGCGAGGGATCGGACTAGCGGGGAAGAGACCCAGTACTTC.

The rearrangement links TRBV5-1 to TRBJ2-7; D gene ambiguous. This CDR3 region has 14 residues. The ends were cut back, 1 base at V and 4 bases at J, with 12 bases in the middle. Germline CDR1 reads SGHRS; CDR2 reads YFSETQ. CDR3 DNA: TGCGCCAGCAGCTTGACAGAGTTGAATTACGAGCAGTACTTC. Its protein product is CASSLTELNYEQYF.

This clone was seen only a few times. The chain has TRBV6-1 and TRBJ2-7; D gene unclear. Germline V CDR1 and CDR2: MNHNS, SASEGT. The CDR3 has 13 amino acids. V shed 9 bases and J shed 1 base, with 13 bases lying between them. The CDR3 nucleotides read TGTGCCAGTGGCTTGGCAATTTCCTACGAGCAGTACTTC. Translation: CASGLAISYEQYF.

The table lists this clone with a count of one. At one of its ends the junction is not consistent with the germline gene, which may arise from a read error. The chain employs TRBV5-1 and TRBJ2-5; no definite D call. CDR1 and CDR2 (germline): SGHRS, YFSETQ. There are 15 residues in the CDR3. Here the CDR3 reads CASSLEQPSQETQYF. Here the CDR3 DNA reads TGCGCCAGCAGTTTGGAACAGCCCAGCCAAGAGACCCAGTACTTC. The entire variable domain, with the rest obtained from reference TRBV5-1 and TRBJ2-5, is as follows: KAGVTQTPRYLIKTRGQQVTLSCSPISGHRSVSWYQQTPGQGLQFLFEYFSETQRNKGNFPGRFSGRQFSNSRSEMNVSTLELGDSALYLCASSLEQPSQETQYFGPGTRLLVL.

The chain has TRBV9 and TRBJ1-1, with 9 bases fitting TRBD1. This CDR3 is 14 amino acids long. CDR1 is SGDLS and CDR2 is YYNGEE in the germline V gene. V lost 2 bases to trimming and J lost 4 bases; unmatched junction nucleotides: 3. The CDR3 region has the DNA TGTGCCAGCAGCGTGACAGGGGGGGGCACTGAAGCTTTCTTT. Its translation is CASSVTGGGTEAFF.

V gene TRBV9 combines with J gene TRBJ1-2, with D possibly TRBD1 on 6 matching bases. Trimming left V 4 bases short and J 3 bases short, with 10 bases between. The CDR3 covers 13 residues. CDR1 and CDR2 from the germline V gene are SGDLS and YYNGEE. CDR3 region: CASSPRQDYGYTF. DNA for the CDR3: TGTGCCAGCAGCCCCCGACAGGACTATGGCTACACCTTC.

The chain carries TRBV6-6 and TRBJ2-7; 7 nucleotides line up with TRBD1. This CDR3 spans 15 amino acids. Trimming removed 4 bases from V and 3 bases from J; junction bases left unmatched: 9. CDR1 is MNHNY, CDR2 SVGAGI, per germline (reference sequence). DNA of the CDR3: TGTGCCAGCAGTTCCCCAGGGACAGCCGACTACGAGCAGTACTTC. Its translation is CASSSPGTADYEQYF.

This clone is a singleton in its sample. The J gene is TRBJ1-3, the V gene TRBV13; 8 positions agree with TRBD1. Germline-derived CDR1 and CDR2 are PRHDT and FYEKMQ (reference sequence). This CDR3 has 19 residues. V was clipped by 5 bases and J by 0 bases; unmatched bases: 15. Here the CDR3 DNA reads TGTGCCAGCAGCCAACGGACAGGGTCCCTCTTTCTCTCTGGAAACACCATATATTTT. It encodes CASSQRTGSLFLSGNTIYF.

The gene calls are TRBV2 and TRBJ2-3; TRBD2 aligns across 13 bases. CDR1 is SNHLY and CDR2 is FYNNEI in the germline V gene. Trimming at V came to 10 bases and at J to 11 bases, leaving 21 bases not matched to a gene. The CDR3 runs to 17 residues. CDR3 DNA sequence: TGTGCCACCCAAAGACTAGCGGGGGGTCCACCACGATTGATGCAGTATTTT. Translation gives CATQRLAGGPPRLMQYF.

This chain uses TRBV2 with TRBJ2-1, with D unclear. V lost 4 bases and J lost 3, with 19 bases in between. The CDR3 length is 17 residues. Germline V lookup: CDR1 SNHLY, CDR2 FYNNEI. The CDR3 is CASSGRLDSTHYNEQFF. CDR3 nucleotide sequence: TGTGCCAGCAGTGGACGACTGGATTCAACACACTACAATGAGCAGTTCTTC.

This clone was observed a few times. This chain uses TRBV6-1 with TRBJ2-1; D is possibly TRBD1 (6 bases). The ends were cut back, 3 bases at V and 2 bases at J, with 11 bases in the middle. The CDR3 consists of 15 residues. CDR1 and CDR2 (germline): MNHNS, SASEGT. In DNA, the CDR3 is TGTGCCAGCAGTGATGGGGACATACCCTACAATGAGCAGTTCTTC. Residues: CASSDGDIPYNEQFF.

This clone came up once. CDR3 bases: TGCAGCGTTGAAAGGCAGGTGAACACTGAAGCTTTCTTT. It specifies CSVERQVNTEAFF. This rearrangement joins TRBV29-1 to TRBJ1-1; D call uncertain. Trimming took off 2 bases at V and 0 bases at J, with 7 bases between the two ends. The germline CDR1 and CDR2 sequences are SQVTM and ANQGSEA. This CDR3 contains 13 residues.

V gene TRBV6-5 combines with J gene TRBJ2-7, with 8 positions matching TRBD1. Trimming took 5 bases from V and 4 from J; bases not matched to a gene: 10. CDR3 length: 15 amino acids. Germline V gives CDR1 MNHEY, CDR2 SVGAGI. CDR3 in DNA: TGTGCCAGCAGTACCGGGACAGGTAAAAAGTACGAGCAGTACTTC. Its protein product is CASSTGTGKKYEQYF.